This T cell receptor beta chain was recorded in a study of cytomegalovirus exposure and HLA in healthy donors. Turning to the study itself: Earlier, approximately 180 million T cells were analyzed, and approximately 110 million unique TCR beta sequences were found among them. Findings of the study overall: Across HLA loci, a later analysis found differing TCR association rates, with DRB1 most and HLA-C fewest.

Points on this clone: Its antigen is undetermined.

Germline loops: CDR1 MGHRA, CDR2 YSYEKL. The CDR3 length is 16 residues. Trimming pared 4 bases from V and 0 bases from J, leaving 14 bases between. PCR involved 60 Vbeta and 13 Jbeta primers. Data came from immunoSEQ multiplex PCR; TCRdb stores just in-frame clones and leaves some out. The sample contains under 200,000 clones, 75% to 80% of which appear only once. Sequences were obtained from PBMCs. The sequence derives from a woman in her 40s in good health and CMV-seropositive. The chain links TRBV4-1 to TRBJ2-3; tentatively, D is TRBD1 (6 bases). The CDR3 loop reads CASSRGQRASTDTQYF. CDR3 coding DNA: TGCGCCAGCAGCCGTGGACAGAGAGCTAGCACAGATACGCAGTATTTT.